Here is one TCR beta chain with its context. These data are taken from a study of cytomegalovirus exposure and HLA in healthy donors. A multiplex PCR was run with 60 Vbeta primers and 13 Jbeta primers. The protocol was immunoSEQ multiplex PCR, while the TCRdb copy is restricted to in-frame clones and leaves out a portion. The table lists 150,000 to 200,000 clones. Germline CDR1 reads SGDLS; CDR2 reads YYNGEE. The ends were cut back, 1 base at V and 2 bases at J, with 3 bases in the middle. This CDR3 has 13 residues. The source is a man younger than 45 in good health and CMV-seronegative. Input material: PBMCs. This chain joins TRBV9 and TRBJ2-2; D gene unclear. The CDR3, as DNA: TGTGCCAGCAGCGTAAGCAACACCGGGGAGCTGTTTTTT. Its translation: CASSVSNTGELFF.